This T cell receptor beta chain is from a study of vaccination effects on CD4 cells after COVID-19. About this clone: Antigen: not known.

CD4+ T cells specific for antigen were expanded with viral peptide pools by the ViraFEST assay before sequencing. Culturing for more than 9 days preceded CD4+ T cell isolation. Subjects were given two BNT162b2 or mRNA-1273 vaccine doses. Every well got over 1.5 million PBMC, which were grown with 10 IU/ml IL-2 and roughly 9.3 ug/ml peptides. Profiling relied on immunoSEQ multiplex PCR, and the TCRdb table lists in-frame clones only, not all of them. This table holds about 66,000 clones, less than 80% found once. Germline V CDR1 and CDR2: SNHLY, FYNNEI. This CDR3 has 16 amino acids. Trimming took 6 bases from V and 6 from J, leaving 22 bases between them. Findings and limits, study-wide: The study found marked clonal contraction of infection- and vaccine-induced clones late after vaccination.

This clonotype was obtained from a human donor who received a COVID-19 vaccine. The rearrangement joins TRBV2 to TRBJ2-3; D gene uncertain. The sequencing used CD4+ T cells from PBMCs cultured with HCoV-OC43 spike peptides, collected after COVID-19 vaccination. Subset of the sample: HCoV-OC43 spike overlapping peptide pool stimulation. CDR3 in amino acids: CASRDFRYPPEDTQYF. The CDR3 nucleotides read TGTGCCAGCAGGGATTTTAGGTATCCCCCTGAGGATACGCAGTATTTT.